Detailed here is one TCR beta chain. The antigen is not known. This specimen comes from a study of vaccination effects on CD4 cells after COVID-19. After expansion with viral peptide pools in the ViraFEST assay, antigen-specific CD4+ T cells were sequenced. Researchers isolated CD4+ T cells once roughly nine days of culture had elapsed. This CDR3 has 15 residues. CDR1 SGHTS and CDR2 YDEGEE come from the germline V gene. V dropped 0 bases and J dropped 3 bases, with 13 bases sitting between them. Assay: immunoSEQ multiplex PCR; the TCRdb copy retains only in-frame clones and omits some. This sample has about 54,000 clones; 65% to 90% occur once, and the top ten carry about 2.2%.

This receptor was taken from a human donor who received a COVID-19 vaccine. The specimen was CD4+ T cells from PBMCs cultured with HCoV-229E spike peptides, collected before COVID-19 vaccination. The chain recombines TRBV5-8 with TRBJ2-7; D not resolved. The CDR3: CASSLARGSFYEQYV. Here the CDR3 DNA reads TGTGCCAGCAGCTTGGCGCGAGGAAGCTTCTACGAGCAGTACGTC.